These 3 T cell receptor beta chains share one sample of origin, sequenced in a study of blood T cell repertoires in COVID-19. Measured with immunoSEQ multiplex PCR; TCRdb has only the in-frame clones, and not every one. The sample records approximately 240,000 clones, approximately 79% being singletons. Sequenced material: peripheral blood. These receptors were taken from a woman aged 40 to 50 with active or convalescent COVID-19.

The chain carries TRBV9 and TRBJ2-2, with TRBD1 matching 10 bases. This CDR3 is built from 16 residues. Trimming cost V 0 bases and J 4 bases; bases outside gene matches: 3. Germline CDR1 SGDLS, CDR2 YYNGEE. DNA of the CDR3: TGTGCCAGCAGCGTAGCGGACAGGGGGATCACCGGGGAGCTGTTTTTT. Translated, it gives CASSVADRGITGELFF.

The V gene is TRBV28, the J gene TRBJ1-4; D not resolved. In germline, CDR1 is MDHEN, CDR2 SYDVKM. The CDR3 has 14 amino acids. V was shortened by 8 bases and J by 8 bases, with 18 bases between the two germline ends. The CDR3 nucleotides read TGTGCCAGCCAGCAAAGTGGTATGAGGGAAAAACTGTTTTTT. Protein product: CASQQSGMREKLFF.

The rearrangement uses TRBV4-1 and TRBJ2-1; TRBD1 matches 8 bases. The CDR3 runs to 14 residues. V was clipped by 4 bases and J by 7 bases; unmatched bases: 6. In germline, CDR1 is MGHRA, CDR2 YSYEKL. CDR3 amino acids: CASSLRTGLNEQFF. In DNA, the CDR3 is TGCGCCAGCAGCCTACGGACAGGGTTGAATGAGCAGTTCTTC.